Each of the 23 T cell receptor beta chains below was sequenced from the same sample in a study of regulatory T cells in long-lasting Graves disease. The time point: newly diagnosed GD, antithyroid drugs for less than 3 months. There was RNA extracted from PBMCs, and the TCR library was made from it. Arm-PCR of CDR3 regions and iRepertoire HTBI primers were the basis on which TCR beta libraries were built. TCRdb independently ran MiXCR on the multiplex PCR reads; one entry per CDR3 protein. The sample lists hundreds of thousands of distinct CDR3 sequences, more than 10% occurring once. This sample also belongs to another study, concerning T cells in Graves' hyperthyroidism and ophthalmopathy.

Sample: peripheral blood mononuclear cells (PBMCs), taken at new diagnosis, from a patient treated with antithyroid drugs. Source of these receptors: a woman in her twenties or thirties with Graves disease.

At least ten counts were recorded for this clonotype. The V gene is TRBV27, the J gene TRBJ2-4; possible D gene TRBD2, 6 bases. CDR3 length equals 15 residues. V lost 5 bases, J lost 5 bases, and 16 bases lay in between. The germline V gene has CDR1 MNHEY and CDR2 SMNVEV (reference sequence). The CDR3 is CASSHFGGSQNIQYF. CDR3 DNA sequence: TGTGCCAGCAGTCACTTCGGGGGTAGCCAAAACATTCAGTACTTC.

V gene TRBV12-3 or TRBV12-4 combines with J gene TRBJ1-1, with 7 bases identical to TRBD1. After removal of 6 bases from V and 1 base from J, the junction contained 11 bases not matched to a gene. The CDR3 is 16 amino acids. Here the CDR3 reads CASSPQPGQRNTEAFF. Written as DNA, the CDR3 is TGTGCCAGCAGCCCACAACCGGGACAGAGGAACACTGAAGCTTTCTTT.

This clonotype occurred many times. CDR3 sequence (DNA): TGTGCCAGCAGCTTGGTGCCAGAGCTCACAGATACGCAGTATTTT. Translating gives CASSLVPELTDTQYF. This chain joins TRBV5-6 and TRBJ2-3; no clear D gene. V was clipped by 0 bases and J by 2 bases, with 10 bases between them. Germline loops: CDR1 SGHDT, CDR2 YYEEEE. The CDR3 extends over 15 amino acids.

This clonotype was counted many times. This chain joins TRBV3-1 and TRBJ2-3; D might be TRBD1 (5 bases). CDR1 and CDR2 (germline): LGHDT, YNNKEL (reference sequence). This CDR3 has 14 amino acids. Trimming took 3 bases from V and 3 from J, leaving 10 bases between them. The CDR3 bases are TGTGCCAGCAGCCAGGGCAGGGTTACAGATACGCAGTATTTT. Amino acid sequence: CASSQGRVTDTQYF.

This clonotype was observed many times. The chain has TRBV6-5 and TRBJ2-2; tentative D call: TRBD2 (6 bases). Germline values: CDR1 MNHEY, CDR2 SVGAGI. The CDR3 runs 16 residues. Deletions cut 0 bases from V and 5 bases from J, with 13 bases between. CDR3 amino acids: CASSYSGGWGTGELFF. The CDR3 DNA sequence: TGTGCCAGCAGTTACTCCGGAGGGTGGGGTACCGGGGAGCTGTTTTTT.

This clonotype was recorded a few times. This sequence joins TRBV7-9 and TRBJ2-3; TRBD1 is a possible D gene (6 bases). CDR1 is SEHNR and CDR2 is FQNEAQ in the germline V gene (reference sequence). V was pared by 8 bases and J by 1 base, with 13 bases between. The CDR3 loop spans 14 amino acids. The DNA of the CDR3 is TGTGCCAGCGATCACAGGGTTGGCACAGATACGCAGTATTTT. This codes for CASDHRVGTDTQYF.

This clonotype was observed many times. CDR3 nucleotide sequence: TGTGCCAGCAGCCCCCCCCGGGGGCCAGGCCAAGAGACCCAGTACTTC. This codes for CASSPPRGPGQETQYF. The rearrangement uses TRBV28 and TRBJ2-5, with D tentatively TRBD1 or TRBD2 (6 bases each). The CDR3 covers 16 residues. V gave up 6 bases and J gave up 1 base, with 18 bases separating them. Germline-derived CDR1 and CDR2 are MDHEN and SYDVKM. Combining the CDR3 with reference TRBV28 and TRBJ2-5 gives the whole variable domain DVKVTQSSRYLVKRTGEKVFLECVQDMDHENMFWYRQDPGLGLRLIYFSYDVKMKEKGDIPEGYSVSREKKERFSLILESASTNQTSMYLCASSPPRGPGQETQYFGPGTRLLVL.

The rearrangement joins TRBV19 to TRBJ2-1; the match to TRBD1 covers 9 bases. The germline CDR1 and CDR2 sequences are LNHDA and SQIVND (reference sequence). The V and J ends lost 7 bases and 7 bases, in that order; junction bases with no gene match: 8. The CDR3 sequence is 14 residues long. CDR3 sequence (DNA): TGTGCCAGTACCGGGACAGGGTACGGGAATGAGCAGTTCTTC. It is translated as CASTGTGYGNEQFF.

At least ten counts were recorded for this clonotype. The gene calls are TRBV7-9 and TRBJ1-1; the D gene is possibly TRBD1 (5 bases). Germline V gene sequence: CDR1 SEHNR, CDR2 FQNEAQ (reference sequence). This CDR3 is built from 16 residues. V was pared by 2 bases and J by 3 bases, with 16 bases between. CDR3 sequence: CASSLFRVFWDTEAFF. Here the CDR3 DNA reads TGTGCCAGCAGCTTATTCAGGGTTTTTTGGGACACTGAAGCTTTCTTT.

This clonotype was seen a few times. The CDR3 here is CASSLNLATNEKLFF. The CDR3 nucleotides read TGTGCCAGTAGTCTCAACTTGGCTACTAATGAAAAACTGTTTTTT. The chain uses TRBV19 and TRBJ1-4; no reliable D call. Germline V CDR1 and CDR2: LNHDA, SQIVND (reference sequence). The CDR3 loop spans 15 amino acids. V lost 5 bases and J lost 2, with 12 bases in between.

The CDR3: CASSFSGQRAFF. The CDR3 DNA reads TGTGCCAGCAGCTTCTCCGGACAGAGAGCTTTCTTT. The genes are TRBV11-3 and TRBJ1-1; the D gene is possibly TRBD1 (6 bases). The CDR3 is 12 residues long. Germline-derived CDR1 and CDR2 are SGHNT and YENEEA. The V gene lost 3 bases and the J gene lost 10 bases, with 12 bases spanning the gap.

The sample holds a few counts of this clonotype. A read error may account for a junction end that differs from germline. The chain is built from TRBV11-1 and TRBJ2-7; D gene unclear. The V gene's germline CDR1 is SGHAT and CDR2 FQDESV (reference sequence). The CDR3 has 13 amino acids. CDR3 sequence (DNA): TGTGCCGGCAGCTTTTCAGAGTCCTACGAGCAGTACTTC. The encoded protein is CAGSFSESYEQYF.

This clonotype was picked up many times. The rearrangement uses TRBV2 and TRBJ1-4; 7 bases are shared with TRBD1. Trimming took 5 bases from V and 0 from J; bases not matched to a gene: 6. The CDR3 runs 16 residues. Germline loops: CDR1 SNHLY, CDR2 FYNNEI. The CDR3 loop is CASSQGQTSTNEKLFF. The CDR3 DNA reads as TGTGCCAGCAGTCAGGGACAGACCTCAACTAATGAAAAACTGTTTTTT.

Only a few counts were recorded for this clonotype. The gene calls are TRBV9 and TRBJ2-7, with a weak D call TRBD2 (5 bases). Germline V CDR1 and CDR2: SGDLS, YYNGEE. V lost 0 bases and J 6 bases, leaving 13 bases between the germline ends. The CDR3 runs 14 residues. CDR3 nucleotide sequence: TGTGCCAGCAGCGTAGAAGGAGGAAGAGGCGAGCAGTACTTC. Translated: CASSVEGGRGEQYF.

This clonotype was seen repeatedly, ten times or more. The chain carries TRBV7-9 and TRBJ1-4; D gene uncertain. The V gene lost 0 bases and the J gene lost 1 base, with 9 bases spanning the gap. The CDR3 is made up of 16 amino acids. Per the germline V gene, CDR1 is SEHNR and CDR2 is FQNEAQ (reference sequence). In nucleotides, the CDR3 is TGTGCCAGCAGCTTAGCGCGCCAGATAACTAATGAAAAACTGTTTTTT. Protein product: CASSLARQITNEKLFF.

This clonotype was detected ten times or more. The chain joins TRBV29-1 to TRBJ1-2, with a tentative D call TRBD1 (5 bases). The CDR3 has 14 amino acids. From germline, CDR1 is SQVTM and CDR2 ANQGSEA. Trimming shortened V by 4 bases and J by 1 base, and 13 bases separated the two germline ends. The CDR3 DNA sequence: TGCAGCGTTGTTCGGGACGGATATAACTATGGCTACACCTTC. Its translation: CSVVRDGYNYGYTF.

Of note for this clonotype: A much larger clonotype is one base distant, so this may be a read error. This chain links TRBV11-3 with TRBJ2-5; 7 nucleotides align to TRBD2. CDR3 length: 14 residues. Germline V gives CDR1 SGHNT, CDR2 YENEEA. The CDR3 sequence is CASRLAQNQETRYF. The CDR3 coding sequence is TGTGCCAGCAGACTAGCGCAAAACCAAGAGACCCGGTACTTC.

There are many counts of this clonotype. The rearrangement links TRBV5-6 to TRBJ2-1; the match to TRBD1 covers 8 bases. CDR3 length: 15 residues. CDR1 SGHDT and CDR2 YYEEEE come from the germline V gene. V gave up 4 bases and J gave up 6 bases; unmatched junction bases: 9. CDR3 protein: CASSPGQGRSNEQFF. DNA for the CDR3: TGTGCCAGCAGCCCCGGACAGGGCCGGTCCAATGAGCAGTTCTTC.

The table lists this clonotype with many counts. V is TRBV30 and J is TRBJ2-1, with D possibly being TRBD2 (5 bases). Germline V gene sequence: CDR1 GTSNPN, CDR2 SVGIG (reference sequence). There are 13 residues in the CDR3. Trimming removed 4 bases at V and 6 bases at J, with 13 bases between. In DNA form, the CDR3 reads TGTGCCTGGAATAAACTCACTAGCAATGAGCAGTTCTTC. It specifies CAWNKLTSNEQFF.

This clonotype showed up many times. The chain has TRBV4-2 and TRBJ1-2, with D perhaps matching TRBD1 (6 bases). Germline CDR1 is LGHNA and CDR2 is YNFKEQ. The germline V and J ends were trimmed by 8 bases and 3 bases, with 19 bases remaining between them. There are 15 residues in the CDR3. CDR3 nucleotide sequence: TGTGCCAGCCGGTTCAGGTCAGGGGCGGACTATGGCTACACCTTC. This translates into CASRFRSGADYGYTF.

There are a few counts of this clonotype. The V gene is TRBV20-1, the J gene TRBJ2-4, with D maybe TRBD2 (6 bases). This CDR3 has 17 residues. Per germline, CDR1 DFQATT and CDR2 SNEGSKA (reference sequence). V was pared by 5 bases and J by 0 bases, with 20 bases between. CDR3 DNA: TGCAGTGCTGTGAGAGGGGCGGGGTTGCTAGCCAAAAACATTCAGTACTTC. As protein: CSAVRGAGLLAKNIQYF.

This clonotype came up many times. J is TRBJ1-1 and V is TRBV12-3 or TRBV12-4, with unresolved D. This CDR3 has 12 residues. Trimming pared 6 bases from V and 1 base from J, leaving 6 bases between. The CDR3 sequence is CASSLKNTEAFF. The CDR3 DNA follows: TGTGCCAGCAGCTTAAAGAACACTGAAGCTTTCTTT.

The gene calls are TRBV9 and TRBJ2-3; D might be TRBD1 or TRBD2, each matching 5 bases. The V end was cut by 4 bases, the J end by 2 bases, with 20 bases between. The length of the CDR3 is 17 residues. From germline, CDR1 is SGDLS and CDR2 YYNGEE. CDR3 amino acids: CASSRSMGRQFTDTQYF. The CDR3 region has the DNA TGTGCCAGCAGCCGATCCATGGGACGTCAATTCACAGATACGCAGTATTTT.